One and the same sample provided the 15 T cell receptor beta chains below, sequenced in a study of long-term antiretroviral therapy in people with HIV. Version v3.0 of the immunoSEQ assay was performed at survey level. The table came from immunoSEQ multiplex PCR; TCRdb's copy has only in-frame clones and leaves some out. The sample lists some 25,000 clones, just over 85% occurring once. The sample was unsorted PBMCs, taken 1.2 years after starting antiretroviral therapy. The receptors stem from a man aged 50-59 years with HIV.

This clone occurred once. The genes are TRBV7-8 and TRBJ1-5; D is uncertain. Germline V gene data show CDR1 as SGHVS and CDR2 as FQNEAQ. CDR3 length equals 13 residues. V was pared by 1 base and J by 6 bases, with 7 bases between. CDR3 nucleotide sequence: TGTGCCAGCAGCTTAGACGTAGGTCAGCCCCAGCATTTT. Amino acids: CASSLDVGQPQHF. Supplemented by reference TRBV7-8 and TRBJ1-5, the full variable domain reads GAGVSQSPRYKVAKRGQDVALRCDPISGHVSLFWYQQALGQGPEFLTYFQNEAQLDKSGLPSDRFFAERPEGSVSTLKIQRTQQEDSAVYLCASSLDVGQPQHFGDGTRLSIL.

The chain combines TRBV4-2 with TRBJ1-1, with 12 bases lining up with TRBD1. The CDR3 consists of 15 residues. Germline V gives CDR1 LGHNA, CDR2 YNFKEQ. V lost 4 bases to trimming and J lost 8 bases; unmatched junction nucleotides: 8. The CDR3 loop reads CASSLEPGQGAEAFF. CDR3 nucleotides: TGTGCCAGCAGCCTGGAACCGGGACAGGGGGCAGAAGCTTTCTTT.

The chain combines TRBV2 with TRBJ1-2, with a possible D match to TRBD1 (6 bases). Trimming removed 3 bases from V and 5 bases from J, with 10 bases in between. The germline V gene has CDR1 SNHLY and CDR2 FYNNEI. This CDR3 comprises 13 residues. CDR3: CASSETGAYGYTF. In DNA form, the CDR3 reads TGTGCCAGCAGTGAGACGGGGGCATATGGCTACACCTTC.

J is TRBJ1-3 and V is TRBV11-3; maybe TRBD1 (5 bases). Trimming took 5 bases from V and 3 from J, leaving 17 bases between them. The CDR3 spans 16 residues. CDR1 and CDR2 (germline): SGHNT, YENEEA. For the CDR3, the DNA is TGTGCCAGCAGCCCTGGGCAGGGAACCTTTGGAAACACCATATATTTT. Translation: CASSPGQGTFGNTIYF.

The genes are TRBV18 and TRBJ2-3; 7 bases match TRBD1. Germline trimming cut 0 bases from V and 3 bases from J; bases unmatched to any gene: 3. Germline-derived CDR1 and CDR2 are KGHSH and LQKENI. This CDR3 has 15 amino acids. CDR3 nucleotides: TGTGCCAGCTCACCACCACTACAGGGGACAGATACGCAGTATTTT. Translated: CASSPPLQGTDTQYF.

The V call is TRBV27, the J call TRBJ2-5; 9 nucleotides agree with TRBD2. J gave up 5 bases and V 7 bases, and 14 bases lay outside the gene matches. Germline CDR1 reads MNHEY; CDR2 reads SMNVEV (reference sequence). This CDR3 is 16 amino acids long. CDR3 sequence reads: CASTQWAGGPGETQYF. CDR3 sequence (DNA): TGTGCCAGCACCCAGTGGGCGGGGGGGCCAGGGGAGACCCAGTACTTC.

This clone was observed a handful of times. CDR3 region: CASSQDTNGYTF. The DNA of the CDR3 is TGTGCCAGCAGCCAGGACACGAATGGCTACACCTTC. The V and J genes are TRBV5-4 and TRBJ1-2, with D tentatively TRBD1 (5 bases). The CDR3 length is 12 residues. The V gene lost 4 bases and the J gene lost 6 bases, with 10 bases spanning the gap. Looked up from germline, CDR1 is SGHNT and CDR2 is YYREEE (reference sequence).

The V gene is TRBV4-1, the J gene TRBJ2-6; 7 nucleotides agree with TRBD1. The CDR3 runs 17 residues. CDR1 is MGHRA and CDR2 is YSYEKL in the germline V gene. The J segment lost 2 bases and the V segment lost 4 bases, leaving 8 bases of the junction unmatched. CDR3 DNA: TGCGCCAGCAGCCCCCGCCCTAGGGGGCCTGGGGCCAACGTCCTGACTTTC. The encoded protein is CASSPRPRGPGANVLTF.

The sample holds one count of this clone. The V and J genes are TRBV6-1 and TRBJ2-7; D uncertain. This CDR3 has 15 residues. V lost 1 base to trimming and J lost 3 bases, with 13 bases between them. Germline loops: CDR1 MNHNS, CDR2 SASEGT. CDR3 sequence: CASSEVAVLFYEQYF. The CDR3 DNA reads TGTGCCAGCAGTGAAGTGGCAGTACTTTTCTACGAGCAGTACTTC.

V is TRBV27 and J is TRBJ1-1; D is possibly TRBD1 (6 bases). V lost 6 bases, J lost 1 base, and 15 bases lay in between. This CDR3 has 15 amino acids. The V gene's germline CDR1 is MNHEY and CDR2 SMNVEV (reference sequence). CDR3 residues: CASSSRLTGNTEAFF. The CDR3 DNA reads as TGTGCCAGCAGCAGTCGATTGACAGGGAACACTGAAGCTTTCTTT.

There are a few counts of this clone. The V call is TRBV15, the J call TRBJ1-5; TRBD1 matches 7 bases. The V and J ends lost 4 bases and 5 bases, in that order; junction bases with no gene match: 5. CDR1 and CDR2 from the germline V gene are LNHNV and YYDKDF (reference sequence). There are 14 residues in the CDR3. CDR3 residues: CATSNDREDQPQHF. The CDR3 DNA reads as TGTGCCACCAGCAACGACAGGGAGGATCAGCCCCAGCATTTT.

This chain links TRBV5-4 with TRBJ1-2; D is possibly TRBD1 (5 bases). The CDR3 loop spans 13 amino acids. CDR1 is SGHNT and CDR2 is YYREEE in the germline V gene (reference sequence). Deletions cut 4 bases from V and 8 bases from J, with 15 bases between. The CDR3 sequence is CASSPRGGNGYTF. The DNA for the CDR3 is TGTGCCAGCAGCCCCCGGGGGGGGAACGGCTACACCTTC.

This sequence joins TRBV5-4 and TRBJ1-2; 11 bases map to TRBD1. Losses at the gene ends were 4 bases for V and 7 bases for J; bases not matched to a gene: 12. CDR1 and CDR2 from the germline V gene are SGHNT and YYREEE (reference sequence). The CDR3 extends over 16 amino acids. The CDR3 DNA reads as TGTGCCAGCAGCGACGGGACAGGGGGTCGTCTGAGTGGCTACACCTTC. Its protein product is CASSDGTGGRLSGYTF.

The genes are TRBV5-1 and TRBJ2-2; 9 positions agree with TRBD1. J lost 6 bases, V lost 4 bases, and 10 bases had no gene match. CDR3 length equals 16 residues. Germline V CDR1 and CDR2: SGHRS, YFSETQ. CDR3 nucleotide sequence: TGCGCCAGCAGCCTGAGTTGGACAGGGGTAGCCGGGGAGCTGTTTTTT. Protein sequence: CASSLSWTGVAGELFF. Using reference TRBV5-1 and TRBJ2-2 for the parts outside the CDR3, the full variable domain is KAGVTQTPRYLIKTRGQQVTLSCSPISGHRSVSWYQQTPGQGLQFLFEYFSETQRNKGNFPGRFSGRQFSNSRSEMNVSTLELGDSALYLCASSLSWTGVAGELFFGEGSRLTVL.

V and J are TRBV10-3 and TRBJ1-6; TRBD1 is a possible D gene (6 bases). Germline V gives CDR1 ENHRY, CDR2 SYGVKD. There are 17 residues in the CDR3. With 3 bases removed from V and 0 bases from J, the gap between germline ends came to 12 bases. The CDR3 sequence: CAISELGGSSYNSPLHF. In nucleotides, the CDR3 is TGTGCCATCAGTGAATTAGGGGGGAGCTCCTATAATTCACCCCTCCACTTT.